Reported below is one T cell receptor (beta chain). Clones were sequenced by immunoSEQ multiplex PCR, and TCRdb holds only the in-frame ones, with some missing. This sample carries 100,000 to 150,000 clones, roughly nine tenths of them seen once, and the ten largest clones take over 1.5%. This entry is derived from a study of T cells in localized non-small cell lung cancer. V trimming: 6 bases; J trimming: 1 base; junction bases outside the gene matches: 8. The CDR3 totals 16 residues. Germline CDR1 is SNHLY and CDR2 is FYNNEI. The sequence was collected from a female donor of 60 years or more with stage I lung adenocarcinoma. The specimen was peripheral blood, collected before any cancer treatment. This sequence joins TRBV2 and TRBJ2-3, with 9 positions matching TRBD1. This chain's CDR3 is CASRTGGGMGTDTQYF. In DNA, the CDR3 is TGTGCCAGCAGGACAGGGGGGGGAATGGGCACAGATACGCAGTATTTT. The entire variable domain, with the rest obtained from reference TRBV2 and TRBJ2-3, is as follows: EPEVTQTPSHQVTQMGQEVILRCVPISNHLYFYWYRQILGQKVEFLVSFYNNEISEKSEIFDDQFSVERPDGSNFTLKIRSTKLEDSAMYFCASRTGGGMGTDTQYFGPGTRLTVL.